A single T cell receptor (beta chain) is shown here with its context. Clones were read by immunoSEQ multiplex PCR, and TCRdb kept only the in-frame ones, dropping some. The table records several thousand clones, more than 75% of them present only once. The data stem from a study of lymphopenia after photon versus proton radiotherapy. CDR1 and CDR2 (germline): SGHRS, YFSETQ. CDR3 length: 14 amino acids. Losses at the gene ends were 2 bases for V and 7 bases for J; bases not matched to a gene: 3. The clonotype was recovered from a man aged 25 to 40 with gastric cancer. The chain links TRBV5-1 to TRBJ2-1; 10 nucleotides match TRBD2. The starting material was peripheral blood, obtained from a patient treated with photon-based radiotherapy. The CDR3 loop reads CASSLPSGRNEQFF. CDR3 coding DNA: TGCGCCAGCAGCTTACCTAGCGGGAGAAATGAGCAGTTCTTC.